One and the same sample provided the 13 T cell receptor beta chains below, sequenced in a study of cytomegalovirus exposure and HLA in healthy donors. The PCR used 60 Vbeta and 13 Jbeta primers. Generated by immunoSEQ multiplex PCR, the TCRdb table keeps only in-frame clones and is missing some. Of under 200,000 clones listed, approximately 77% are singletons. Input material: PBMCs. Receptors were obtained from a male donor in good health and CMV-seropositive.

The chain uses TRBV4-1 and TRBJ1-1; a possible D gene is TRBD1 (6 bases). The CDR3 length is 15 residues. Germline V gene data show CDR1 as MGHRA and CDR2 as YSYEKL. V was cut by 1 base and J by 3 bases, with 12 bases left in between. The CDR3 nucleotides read TGCGCCAGCAGCCAAGCTTTGGGGGCGGACACTGAAGCTTTCTTT. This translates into CASSQALGADTEAFF.

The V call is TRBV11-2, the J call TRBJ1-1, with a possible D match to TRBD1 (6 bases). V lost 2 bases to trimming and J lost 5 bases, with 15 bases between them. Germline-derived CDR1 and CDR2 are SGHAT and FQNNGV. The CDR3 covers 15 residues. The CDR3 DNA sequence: TGTGCCAGCAGCTTAAACGGGGCTAGGGGGACTGAAGCTTTCTTT. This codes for CASSLNGARGTEAFF.

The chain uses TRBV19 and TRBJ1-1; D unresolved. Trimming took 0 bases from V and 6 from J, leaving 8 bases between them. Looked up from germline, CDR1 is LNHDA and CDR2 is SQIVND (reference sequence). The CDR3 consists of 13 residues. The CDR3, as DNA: TGTGCCAGTAGTATAGATCAGATATCTGAAGCTTTCTTT. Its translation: CASSIDQISEAFF. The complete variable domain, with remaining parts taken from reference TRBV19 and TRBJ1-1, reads DGGITQSPKYLFRKEGQNVTLSCEQNLNHDAMYWYRQDPGQGLRLIYYSQIVNDFQKGDIAEGYSVSREKKESFPLTVTSAQKNPTAFYLCASSIDQISEAFFGQGTRLTVV.

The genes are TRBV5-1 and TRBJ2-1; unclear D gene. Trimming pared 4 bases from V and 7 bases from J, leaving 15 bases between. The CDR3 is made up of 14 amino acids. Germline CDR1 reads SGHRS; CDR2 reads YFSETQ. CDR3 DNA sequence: TGCGCCAGCAGCCGACCAGGAAGGATGAATGAGCAGTTCTTC. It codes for CASSRPGRMNEQFF.

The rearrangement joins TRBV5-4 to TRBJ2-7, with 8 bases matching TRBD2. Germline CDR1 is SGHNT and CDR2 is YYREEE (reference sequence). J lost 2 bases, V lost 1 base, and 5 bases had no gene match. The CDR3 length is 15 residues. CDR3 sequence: CASSLLGGGAYEQYF. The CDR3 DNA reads TGTGCCAGCAGCTTGCTCGGGGGGGGCGCCTACGAGCAGTACTTC.

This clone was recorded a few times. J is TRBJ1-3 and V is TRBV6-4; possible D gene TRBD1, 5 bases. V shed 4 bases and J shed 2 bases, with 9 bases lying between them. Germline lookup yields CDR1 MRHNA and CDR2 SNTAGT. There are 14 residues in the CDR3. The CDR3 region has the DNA TGTGCCAGCAGTGGGGGGGTCCCTGGAAACACCATATATTTT. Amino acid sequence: CASSGGVPGNTIYF.

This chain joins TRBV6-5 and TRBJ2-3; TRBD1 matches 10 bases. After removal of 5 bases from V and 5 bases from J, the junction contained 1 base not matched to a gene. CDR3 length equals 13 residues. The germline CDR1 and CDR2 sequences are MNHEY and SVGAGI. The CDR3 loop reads CASSRDRGDTQYF. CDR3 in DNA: TGTGCCAGCAGTCGGGACAGGGGAGATACGCAGTATTTT.

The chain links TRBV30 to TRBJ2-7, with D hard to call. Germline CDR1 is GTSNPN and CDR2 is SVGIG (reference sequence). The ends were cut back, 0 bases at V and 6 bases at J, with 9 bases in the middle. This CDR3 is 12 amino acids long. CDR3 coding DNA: TGTGCCTGGAGTGTAAGGAGAGGCGAGCAGTACTTC. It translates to CAWSVRRGEQYF.

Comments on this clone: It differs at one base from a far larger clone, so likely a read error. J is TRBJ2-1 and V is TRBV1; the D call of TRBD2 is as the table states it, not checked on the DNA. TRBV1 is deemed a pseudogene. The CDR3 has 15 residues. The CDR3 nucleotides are TGCACCAGCAGCCAAGATGGTCTCCGGTATGATGAGCAGTTCTTC. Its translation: CTSSQDGLRYDEQFF.

The CDR3 bases are TGTGCCAGCACTACAGGGTCCCGCCAGCCCCAGCATTTT. As protein: CASTTGSRQPQHF. The chain couples TRBV6-5 to TRBJ1-5, with D possibly TRBD1 on 6 matching bases. The germline V gene has CDR1 MNHEY and CDR2 SVGAGI. The V end lost 7 bases, the J end lost 7 bases, and 14 bases lay between the germline ends. There are 13 residues in the CDR3.

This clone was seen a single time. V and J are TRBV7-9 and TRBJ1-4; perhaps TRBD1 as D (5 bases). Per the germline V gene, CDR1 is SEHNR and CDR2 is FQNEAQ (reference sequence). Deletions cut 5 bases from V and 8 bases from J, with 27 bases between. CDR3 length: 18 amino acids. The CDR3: CASSARTRGGGVSEKLFF. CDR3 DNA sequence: TGTGCCAGCAGCGCCAGGACTAGGGGCGGCGGTGTCTCGGAAAAACTGTTTTTT.

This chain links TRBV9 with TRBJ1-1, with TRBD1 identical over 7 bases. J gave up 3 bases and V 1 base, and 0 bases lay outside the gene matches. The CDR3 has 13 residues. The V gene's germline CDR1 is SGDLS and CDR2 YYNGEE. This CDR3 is CASSVQGDTEAFF. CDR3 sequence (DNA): TGTGCCAGCAGCGTACAGGGGGACACTGAAGCTTTCTTT. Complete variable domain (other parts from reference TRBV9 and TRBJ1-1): DSGVTQTPKHLITATGQRVTLRCSPRSGDLSVYWYQQSLDQGLQFLIQYYNGEERAKGNILERFSAQQFPDLHSELNLSSLELGDSALYFCASSVQGDTEAFFGQGTRLTVV.

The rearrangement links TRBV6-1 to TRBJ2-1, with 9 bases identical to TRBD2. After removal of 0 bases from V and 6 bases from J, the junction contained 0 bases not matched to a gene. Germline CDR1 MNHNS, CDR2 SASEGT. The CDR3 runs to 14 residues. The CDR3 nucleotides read TGTGCCAGCAGTGAAGCGCGGGGGGGCAATGAGCAGTTCTTC. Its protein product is CASSEARGGNEQFF.